Listed below are T cell receptor beta chains from one sample, sequenced in a study of T cells after somatic rescue of genetic block. Assay used: immunoSEQ multiplex PCR; TCRdb lists only in-frame clones, some missing. The table includes approximately 67,000 clones, approximately 90% detected once. The sequenced material came from peripheral blood mononuclear cells (PBMCs). The receptors here all came from a man aged 40-49 years. CDR3s include the opening cysteine and the closing phenylalanine or tryptophan. The D gene is left open where the match is weak. For some rows the clone size is stated as once, few or many, or as a class when expanded; others skip it.

V gene	D gene	J gene	clone size	CDR3 DNA	CDR3 protein
TRBV7-8	TRBD2	TRBJ2-7	-	TGTGCCAGCAGCTCGGGACTAGCGGGGGGGCGACGGAACGAGCAGTACTTC	CASSSGLAGGRRNEQYF
TRBV27	-	TRBJ2-3	-	TGTGCCACTCTATCATTTAGTGATACGCAGTATTTT	CATLSFSDTQYF
TRBV5-1	TRBD1	TRBJ2-4	-	TGCGCCAGCAGCTGGACAGGGGAGGGACACATTCAGTACTTC	CASSWTGEGHIQYF
TRBV6-4	-	TRBJ1-2	-	TGTGCCAGCAGTGAGGCCCCCGATAGGAACTATGGCTACACCTTC	CASSEAPDRNYGYTF
TRBV7-2	TRBD2	TRBJ2-3	-	TGTGCCAGCAGCTTAGTAGGCGGGAGGGCCCCAGATACGCAGTATTTT	CASSLVGGRAPDTQYF
TRBV28	-	TRBJ2-7	-	TGTGCCAGCAGTCCGAACATGGGGTACGAGCAGTACTTC	CASSPNMGYEQYF
TRBV7-3	-	TRBJ1-6	-	TGTGCCAGCAGCTTAACGGGGGTTTCGAATTCACCCCTCCACTTT	CASSLTGVSNSPLHF
TRBV9	-	TRBJ1-4	-	TGTGCCAGCAGCGTAAGCGGGGGCTCAGGTGAAAAACTGTTTTTT	CASSVSGGSGEKLFF
TRBV10-1	TRBD2	TRBJ2-2	-	TGCGCCAGCAGTGAGTCGCCTAGCGGGAGAACCGGGGAGCTGTTTTTT	CASSESPSGRTGELFF
TRBV7-9	-	TRBJ2-1	few	TGTGCCAGCAGGGGATGGATCCACAATGAGCAGTTCTTC	CASRGWIHNEQFF
TRBV6-1	-	TRBJ1-6	-	TGTGCCAGCAGTCCCCGTCCTAATTCACCCCTCCACTTT	CASSPRPNSPLHF
TRBV18	-	TRBJ2-5	-	TGTGCCAGCTCACTCGCGAGGGGGTCCCCCCAAGAGACCCAGTACTTC	CASSLARGSPQETQYF
TRBV7-3	TRBD2	TRBJ2-3	-	TGTGCCAGCAGCTTAACCTCGCGGGGGACGGGCACAGATACGCAGTATTTT	CASSLTSRGTGTDTQYF
TRBV4-2	TRBD1	TRBJ1-1	-	TGTGCCAGCAGCCAAGAGGGGACAGGGCGAACTGAAGCTTTCTTT	CASSQEGTGRTEAFF
TRBV4-3	-	TRBJ2-2	-	TGCGCCAGCAGCCAAGTTGTCCCGCCCAACACCGGGGAGCTGTTTTTT	CASSQVVPPNTGELFF
TRBV5-1	-	TRBJ1-5	few	TGCGCCAGCAGCCAAGACACGAATCAGCCCCAGCATTTT	CASSQDTNQPQHF
TRBV27	-	TRBJ1-1	once	TGTGCCAGCAGTTTATGGGAGGGGGGGAACACTGAAGCTTTCTTT	CASSLWEGGNTEAFF
TRBV7-2	TRBD2	TRBJ2-7	-	TGTGCCAGCAGCTCCCAGCTAGCGGGAACTCGTTTCGAGCAGTACTTC	CASSSQLAGTRFEQYF